The rows below give T cell receptor beta chains drawn from one sample of a study of post-analysis software for immune sequencing data. TCRdb reanalysed the PCR reads using MiXCR and keeps one entry per CDR3 protein. The profile shows around 700,000 distinct CDR3 sequences, approximately 59% of them singletons. What was sequenced was blood. These receptors originate from a girl aged 2-10 years with multiple sclerosis. The CDR3 runs from the conserved cysteine through the conserved F or W. The D gene is left open where the match is weak. Clone size is given for some rows only: seen once, a few or many times, or a class if the clone is expanded.

j_call: TRBJ2-7; d_call: .; v_call: TRBV29-1; clone_size: few; cdr3_aa: CSVEGANIDEQYF; cdr3_nt: TGCAGCGTTGAGGGCGCGAACATCGACGAGCAGTACTTC
j_call: TRBJ1-1; d_call: .; v_call: TRBV12-3/TRBV12-4; clone_size: .; cdr3_aa: CASRTSGITEAFF; cdr3_nt: TGTGCCAGCAGGACATCGGGAATAACTGAAGCTTTCTTT
j_call: TRBJ1-2; d_call: .; v_call: TRBV4-3; clone_size: .; cdr3_aa: CASSQDRGSDGYTF; cdr3_nt: TGCGCCAGCAGCCAAGACAGGGGTTCGGATGGCTACACCTTC
j_call: TRBJ2-1; d_call: TRBD1; v_call: TRBV7-9; clone_size: .; cdr3_aa: CASRLQGVYEQFF; cdr3_nt: TGTGCCAGCAGGTTACAGGGGGTCTATGAGCAGTTCTTC
j_call: TRBJ2-1; d_call: .; v_call: TRBV12-3/TRBV12-4; clone_size: few; cdr3_aa: CASSLPGGTYYNEQFF; cdr3_nt: TGTGCCAGCAGTTTACCCGGAGGGACTTACTACAATGAGCAGTTCTTC
j_call: TRBJ2-7; d_call: .; v_call: TRBV4-2; clone_size: .; cdr3_aa: CASSQEFLEGYEQYF; cdr3_nt: TGTGCCAGCAGCCAAGAGTTCCTGGAAGGCTACGAGCAGTACTTC
j_call: TRBJ1-4; d_call: .; v_call: TRBV4-1; clone_size: .; cdr3_aa: CASSQYGETAGTDLNEKLFF; cdr3_nt: TGCGCCAGCAGCCAGTACGGTGAGACCGCCGGAACGGATTTAAATGAAAAACTGTTTTTT
j_call: TRBJ2-7; d_call: TRBD2; v_call: TRBV10-2; clone_size: .; cdr3_aa: CASSLAGGIREQYF; cdr3_nt: TGCGCCAGCAGTCTAGCGGGAGGGATCCGCGAGCAGTACTTC
j_call: TRBJ1-2; d_call: .; v_call: TRBV5-6; clone_size: few; cdr3_aa: CASSFSRDGYTF; cdr3_nt: TGTGCCAGCAGCTTTAGTAGGGACGGCTACACCTTC
j_call: TRBJ1-2; d_call: .; v_call: TRBV30; clone_size: .; cdr3_aa: CAWSGGQHGYTF; cdr3_nt: TGTGCCTGGAGTGGAGGACAGCATGGCTACACCTTC
j_call: TRBJ2-5; d_call: TRBD2; v_call: TRBV12-3/TRBV12-4; clone_size: .; cdr3_aa: CASSRGLGGAETQYF; cdr3_nt: TGTGCCAGCAGTCGAGGACTAGGAGGCGCCGAGACCCAGTACTTC
j_call: TRBJ2-5; d_call: TRBD1; v_call: TRBV20-1; clone_size: .; cdr3_aa: CSATTGVETQYF; cdr3_nt: TGCAGTGCCACGACAGGGGTAGAGACCCAGTACTTC
j_call: TRBJ1-5; d_call: .; v_call: TRBV11-2; clone_size: .; cdr3_aa: CASSLEEVPPINQPQHF; cdr3_nt: TGTGCCAGCAGCTTAGAGGAGGTTCCGCCGATTAATCAGCCCCAGCATTTT
j_call: TRBJ1-2; d_call: .; v_call: TRBV30; clone_size: few; cdr3_aa: CAWGELSAYGYTF; cdr3_nt: TGTGCCTGGGGGGAACTCTCCGCCTATGGCTACACCTTC
j_call: TRBJ2-5; d_call: .; v_call: TRBV20-1; clone_size: .; cdr3_aa: CSARFGGRETQYF; cdr3_nt: TGCAGTGCTAGATTTGGGGGGAGGGAGACCCAGTACTTC
j_call: TRBJ2-5; d_call: TRBD2; v_call: TRBV4-1; clone_size: .; cdr3_aa: CASSQEGKRERETQYF; cdr3_nt: TGCGCCAGCAGCCAAGAAGGGAAGCGGGAGAGGGAGACCCAGTACTTC
j_call: TRBJ2-1; d_call: TRBD2; v_call: TRBV20-1; clone_size: .; cdr3_aa: CSAGGTSGGTPNEQFF; cdr3_nt: TGCAGTGCTGGCGGGACTAGCGGGGGGACCCCCAATGAGCAGTTCTTC
j_call: TRBJ1-2; d_call: .; v_call: TRBV29-1; clone_size: .; cdr3_aa: CSVEPSTNYGYTF; cdr3_nt: TGCAGCGTTGAACCCTCTACGAACTATGGCTACACCTTC
j_call: TRBJ2-5; d_call: .; v_call: TRBV20-1; clone_size: .; cdr3_aa: CSARDFNRGETQYF; cdr3_nt: TGCAGTGCTAGAGATTTCAATCGGGGGGAGACCCAGTACTTC
j_call: TRBJ2-1; d_call: .; v_call: TRBV10-3; clone_size: .; cdr3_aa: CAISLMGEQFF; cdr3_nt: TGTGCCATCAGCCTGATGGGTGAGCAGTTCTTC
j_call: TRBJ1-5; d_call: .; v_call: TRBV7-2; clone_size: .; cdr3_aa: CASSAGFPNQPQHF; cdr3_nt: TGTGCCAGCAGCGCAGGGTTTCCCAATCAGCCCCAGCATTTT
j_call: TRBJ2-3; d_call: .; v_call: TRBV13; clone_size: .; cdr3_aa: CASSLRGLALTDTQYF; cdr3_nt: TGTGCCAGCAGCTTACGAGGACTGGCTCTCACAGATACGCAGTATTTT
j_call: TRBJ2-3; d_call: TRBD1; v_call: TRBV3-1; clone_size: few; cdr3_aa: CASSAHRQGRTDTQYF; cdr3_nt: TGTGCCAGCAGCGCCCATAGACAGGGCCGCACAGATACGCAGTATTTT
j_call: TRBJ2-1; d_call: TRBD2; v_call: TRBV4-2; clone_size: few; cdr3_aa: CASSQDARTSNNEQFF; cdr3_nt: TGTGCCAGCAGCCAAGATGCTCGGACTAGCAACAATGAGCAGTTCTTC
j_call: TRBJ2-3; d_call: TRBD2; v_call: TRBV4-3; clone_size: .; cdr3_aa: CASSQEIAGGPDTQYF; cdr3_nt: TGCGCCAGCAGCCAAGAAATAGCGGGGGGGCCCGATACGCAGTATTTT
j_call: TRBJ2-1; d_call: .; v_call: TRBV4-3; clone_size: .; cdr3_aa: CACSQDKGIGEQFF; cdr3_nt: TGCGCCTGCAGCCAAGATAAAGGGATAGGGGAGCAGTTCTTC
j_call: TRBJ2-5; d_call: .; v_call: TRBV20-1; clone_size: .; cdr3_aa: CSARFVNEQYF; cdr3_nt: TGCAGTGCTAGATTTGTGAATGAGCAGTACTTC
j_call: TRBJ1-4; d_call: .; v_call: TRBV15; clone_size: .; cdr3_aa: CATSRGGDVNEKLFF; cdr3_nt: TGCGCCACCAGCAGAGGGGGGGACGTCAATGAAAAACTGTTTTTT
j_call: TRBJ2-5; d_call: .; v_call: TRBV20-1; clone_size: few; cdr3_aa: CSAYAETQYF; cdr3_nt: TGCAGTGCTTACGCCGAGACCCAGTACTTC
j_call: TRBJ1-6; d_call: .; v_call: TRBV4-1; clone_size: .; cdr3_aa: CASSQETYNSPLHF; cdr3_nt: TGCGCCAGCAGCCAAGAGACCTATAATTCACCCCTCCACTTT
j_call: TRBJ2-3; d_call: TRBD2; v_call: TRBV12-3/TRBV12-4; clone_size: .; cdr3_aa: CASSLALAGVSTDTQYF; cdr3_nt: TGTGCCAGCAGTTTAGCCCTAGCGGGAGTTAGCACAGATACGCAGTATTTT
j_call: TRBJ1-1; d_call: .; v_call: TRBV10-1; clone_size: .; cdr3_aa: CASSPGDLNTEAFF; cdr3_nt: TGCGCCAGCAGTCCAGGGGACCTCAACACTGAAGCTTTCTTT
j_call: TRBJ2-7; d_call: .; v_call: TRBV25-1; clone_size: .; cdr3_aa: CASSGSGGGTYEQYF; cdr3_nt: TGTGCCAGCAGTGGATCAGGGGGGGGAACCTACGAGCAGTACTTC
j_call: TRBJ1-1; d_call: .; v_call: TRBV29-1; clone_size: .; cdr3_aa: CSASTGNTEAFF; cdr3_nt: TGCAGCGCGTCGACAGGGAACACTGAAGCTTTCTTT
j_call: TRBJ2-7; d_call: TRBD1; v_call: TRBV30; clone_size: .; cdr3_aa: CAWTPSGGIYEQYF; cdr3_nt: TGTGCCTGGACCCCTTCAGGGGGCATCTACGAGCAGTACTTC
j_call: TRBJ1-1; d_call: .; v_call: TRBV6-5; clone_size: .; cdr3_aa: CASSYTGNTEAFF; cdr3_nt: TGTGCCAGCAGTTATACAGGGAACACTGAAGCTTTCTTT
j_call: TRBJ2-7; d_call: .; v_call: TRBV7-2; clone_size: .; cdr3_aa: CASSLNGSYEQYF; cdr3_nt: TGTGCCAGCAGCCTAAACGGGTCCTACGAGCAGTACTTC
j_call: TRBJ2-1; d_call: TRBD2; v_call: TRBV9; clone_size: .; cdr3_aa: CASSVRISGGDEQFF; cdr3_nt: TGTGCCAGCAGCGTAAGGATTAGCGGGGGAGATGAGCAGTTCTTC
j_call: TRBJ2-1; d_call: TRBD1; v_call: TRBV12-3/TRBV12-4; clone_size: once; cdr3_aa: CASSRTGDIGEQFF; cdr3_nt: TGTGCCAGCAGCCGGACAGGGGATATTGGTGAGCAGTTCTTC
j_call: TRBJ1-1; d_call: .; v_call: TRBV5-1; clone_size: .; cdr3_aa: CASSLDPVSEAFF; cdr3_nt: TGCGCCAGCAGCTTGGACCCTGTCTCTGAAGCTTTCTTT
j_call: TRBJ2-5; d_call: TRBD2; v_call: TRBV11-3; clone_size: .; cdr3_aa: CASSLVLAVQETQYF; cdr3_nt: TGTGCCAGCAGCTTAGTCCTAGCGGTGCAAGAGACCCAGTACTTC
j_call: TRBJ1-1; d_call: TRBD1; v_call: TRBV6-2/TRBV6-3; clone_size: .; cdr3_aa: CASSLETGVEAFF; cdr3_nt: TGTGCCAGCAGTTTAGAGACAGGGGTGGAAGCTTTCTTT
j_call: TRBJ1-2; d_call: .; v_call: TRBV16; clone_size: .; cdr3_aa: CASSQWGNNYGYTF; cdr3_nt: TGTGCCAGCAGCCAATGGGGCAATAACTATGGCTACACCTTC
j_call: TRBJ2-3; d_call: TRBD2; v_call: TRBV6-1; clone_size: once; cdr3_aa: CASSQGGGPSPAQYF; cdr3_nt: TGTGCCAGCAGTCAAGGCGGGGGGCCCTCTCCCGCGCAGTATTTT
j_call: TRBJ1-5; d_call: .; v_call: TRBV2; clone_size: .; cdr3_aa: CASNLGAASNQPQHF; cdr3_nt: TGTGCCAGCAACTTAGGGGCCGCTAGCAATCAGCCCCAGCATTTT